The next 16 T cell receptor beta chains were all read from a single sample in a study of lymphopenia after photon versus proton radiotherapy. Measured with immunoSEQ multiplex PCR; TCRdb has only the in-frame clones, and not every one. The sample has 55,000 to 70,000 clones; 85% to 95% are singletons. The sequences come from peripheral blood, collected from a patient treated with photon-based radiotherapy. These TCRs come from a woman in her thirties or forties with cholangiocarcinoma.

This rearrangement joins TRBV7-9 to TRBJ2-3, with 14 bases aligning to TRBD2. Germline V gives CDR1 SEHNR, CDR2 FQNEAQ (reference sequence). This CDR3 region has 19 residues. V lost 0 bases to trimming and J lost 2 bases; unmatched junction nucleotides: 7. The CDR3 is CASSLAEGTSGRNTDTQYF. DNA for the CDR3: TGTGCCAGCAGCTTAGCGGAAGGGACTAGCGGGAGAAACACAGATACGCAGTATTTT.

This clone was seen a single time. The chain has TRBV6-4 and TRBJ2-3, with D perhaps TRBD2 (5 bases). This CDR3 has 13 amino acids. CDR1 and CDR2 (germline): MRHNA, SNTAGT. V was pared by 5 bases and J by 2 bases, with 8 bases between. CDR3: CASSRGYTDTQYF. The CDR3 DNA follows: TGTGCCAGCAGTCGGGGTTACACAGATACGCAGTATTTT.

This clone was detected once. The rearrangement links TRBV7-9 to TRBJ1-1, with unresolved D. The CDR3 contains 15 residues. Trimming removed 1 base at V and 4 bases at J, with 13 bases between. Germline V gene lookup returns CDR1 SEHNR and CDR2 FQNEAQ (reference sequence). The CDR3 nucleotides read TGTGCCAGCAGCTTAGAGGGAATCTCGGGCACTGAAGCTTTCTTT. It encodes CASSLEGISGTEAFF.

In this sample, this clone turned up once. The V call is TRBV30, the J call TRBJ2-7, with a weak D call TRBD2 (6 bases). V was pared by 0 bases and J by 0 bases, with 9 bases between. The germline gives CDR1 GTSNPN, CDR2 SVGIG (reference sequence). The CDR3 contains 14 residues. CDR3 nucleotides: TGTGCCTGGAGTGTGGGGGGAGTCTCCTACGAGCAGTACTTC. Its translation: CAWSVGGVSYEQYF.

The V gene is TRBV5-1, the J gene TRBJ2-5, with D perhaps TRBD1 or TRBD2 (5 bases each). The DNA end is a closer match to TRBJ2-7, so the J assignment may be wrong. Germline V CDR1 and CDR2: SGHRS, YFSETQ. This CDR3 is 14 amino acids long. The CDR3 is CASSLAGDDYEQYF. The CDR3 coding sequence is TGCGCCAGCAGCTTGGCCGGGGACGACTACGAGCAGTACTTC.

The CDR3 DNA reads as TGTGCCAGCAGTGGGACTAGCGAGTCCTACGAGCAGTACTTC. It specifies CASSGTSESYEQYF. This chain connects TRBV27 to TRBJ2-7, with 10 positions matching TRBD2. The CDR3 is 14 amino acids. Germline V gene sequence: CDR1 MNHEY, CDR2 SMNVEV (reference sequence). The trim removed 5 bases at V and 1 base at J, leaving 2 bases unmatched.

This chain links TRBV6-5 with TRBJ1-2; D not resolved. Trimming removed 6 bases at V and 4 bases at J, with 15 bases between. This CDR3 has 14 residues. CDR1 is MNHEY, CDR2 SVGAGI, per germline. CDR3 loop: CASRVGQTGYGYTF. CDR3 nucleotides: TGTGCCAGCAGAGTCGGGCAAACGGGCTATGGCTACACCTTC.

The chain is built from TRBV2 and TRBJ1-3; D is ambiguous. Germline V CDR1 and CDR2: SNHLY, FYNNEI. Deletions cut 7 bases from V and 3 bases from J, with 13 bases between. The CDR3 runs 14 residues. This CDR3 reads CASTEPGSGNTIYF. The CDR3 region has the DNA TGTGCCAGCACCGAACCGGGAAGTGGAAACACCATATATTTT.

The chain has TRBV30 and TRBJ1-2; D is undetermined. The CDR3 loop spans 13 amino acids. CDR1 and CDR2 from the germline V gene are GTSNPN and SVGIG (reference sequence). V lost 2 bases and J 6 bases, leaving 13 bases between the germline ends. The CDR3 coding sequence is TGTGCCTGGAGTACGCGGAGCAGAGATGGCTACACCTTC. This encodes CAWSTRSRDGYTF.

This clone was picked up a small number of times. This chain connects TRBV2 to TRBJ1-6; 8 bases align to TRBD1. Germline V lookup: CDR1 SNHLY, CDR2 FYNNEI. CDR3 size: 14 residues. V lost 5 bases, J lost 6 bases, and 3 bases stayed unmatched. DNA of the CDR3: TGTGCCAGCAGTACCGACAGGGGTAATTCACCCCTCCACTTT. As protein: CASSTDRGNSPLHF.

On this clone: Sequence at one end of the junction differs from germline and may be a read error. The chain recombines TRBV10-3 with TRBJ2-1; 10 bases are shared with TRBD2. Per the germline V gene, CDR1 is ENHRY and CDR2 is SYGVKD. The CDR3 runs 13 residues. The CDR3 protein is CAIGRTTLAGAIF. As DNA, the CDR3 is TGTGCCATCGGTAGGACTACTCTAGCGGGGGCAATCTTC.

V usage is TRBV29-1 and J usage is TRBJ2-7; TRBD2 agrees at 7 bases. This CDR3 comprises 14 residues. Germline lookup yields CDR1 SQVTM and CDR2 ANQGSEA. V lost 7 bases, J lost 6 bases, and 15 bases stayed unmatched. As DNA, the CDR3 is TGCAGCGCCAGACCGGGGGGAAGATCGGCCGAGCAGTACTTC. Protein product: CSARPGGRSAEQYF.

This chain's CDR3 is CASSLGRGTVTDTQYF. The CDR3 coding sequence is TGCGCCAGCAGCTTGGGTCGCGGGACTGTCACAGATACGCAGTATTTT. This chain joins TRBV5-1 and TRBJ2-3; tentative D call: TRBD2 (6 bases). Germline assignment: CDR1 SGHRS and CDR2 YFSETQ. The CDR3 length is 16 residues. The V end lost 0 bases, the J end lost 2 bases, and 13 bases lay between the germline ends.

The V gene is TRBV5-4, the J gene TRBJ1-1; 7 nucleotides line up with TRBD1. V trimming: 3 bases; J trimming: 1 base; junction bases outside the gene matches: 3. Germline V gene data show CDR1 as SGHNT and CDR2 as YYREEE (reference sequence). The CDR3 is 14 amino acids. CDR3 coding DNA: TGTGCCAGCAGCTGGGGGGACAGGAACACTGAAGCTTTCTTT. This translates into CASSWGDRNTEAFF.

The chain recombines TRBV9 with TRBJ1-1; 10 bases line up with TRBD1. V trimming: 3 bases; J trimming: 5 bases; junction bases outside the gene matches: 7. The CDR3 sequence is 15 residues long. Germline-derived CDR1 and CDR2 are SGDLS and YYNGEE. CDR3 nucleotides: TGTGCCAGCAGCGCGCGACAGGGGGCGGTAACTGAAGCTTTCTTT. Protein product: CASSARQGAVTEAFF.

This clone was recorded only once. DNA for the CDR3: TGTGCCAGCAGCTTGGGGAGAGGAGAGTACTTC. Translated: CASSLGRGEYF. V is TRBV5-5 and J is TRBJ2-5; D not certain. The CDR3 runs to 11 residues. V gave up 0 bases and J gave up 12 bases, with 9 bases separating them. Germline assignment: CDR1 SGHKS and CDR2 YYEKEE (reference sequence).